These 5 T cell receptor beta chains originate from one sample sequenced in a study of blood T cell repertoires in COVID-19. Libraries were prepared by immunoSEQ multiplex PCR; TCRdb keeps only in-frame clonotypes and omits some of them. The sample includes around 120,000 clones, 70% to 90% of them seen just once. Sequences were obtained from peripheral blood. The receptors shown here come from a man aged 25-45 years with acute or convalescent COVID-19.

Turning to this clone: At one end, the junction sequence differs from germline, possibly due to a read error. The chain couples TRBV18 to TRBJ1-4, with D hard to call. This CDR3 has 14 residues. The germline V gene has CDR1 KGHSH and CDR2 LQKENI. In DNA, the CDR3 is TGTGCCAGCTCTCCACCCCCTGGGAGTGAAAAACTGTTTTTT. Translated, it gives CASSPPPGSEKLFF.

This chain uses TRBV12-5 with TRBJ2-2; a weak D match, TRBD1 (5 bases). CDR3 length equals 17 residues. V lost 0 bases and J lost 0, with 11 bases in between. Germline CDR1 is LGHNT and CDR2 is FRNRAP. The CDR3 sequence: CASGLVPPQANTGELFF. Written as DNA, the CDR3 is TGTGCTAGTGGTTTGGTACCCCCACAGGCGAACACCGGGGAGCTGTTTTTT.

The V call is TRBV30, the J call TRBJ2-3; D ambiguous. Germline V gives CDR1 GTSNPN, CDR2 SVGIG (reference sequence). The CDR3 totals 11 residues. With 1 base removed from V and 7 bases from J, the gap between germline ends came to 6 bases. Here the CDR3 reads CAWSATHTQYF. The CDR3 coding sequence is TGTGCCTGGAGTGCTACTCATACGCAGTATTTT.

Only a few counts were recorded for this clone. The J gene is TRBJ1-5, the V gene TRBV6-1, with a tentative D call TRBD1 (5 bases). CDR3 size: 15 residues. CDR1 is MNHNS and CDR2 is SASEGT in the germline V gene. The V end lost 2 bases, the J end lost 4 bases, and 12 bases lay between the germline ends. The CDR3 DNA follows: TGTGCCAGCAGTGAATCGTGGGCAGGGAATCAGCCCCAGCATTTT. This encodes CASSESWAGNQPQHF.

V and J are TRBV14 and TRBJ2-5, with 7 bases aligning to TRBD1. Germline V CDR1 and CDR2: SGHDN, FVKESK. The ends lost 2 bases at V and 2 bases at J; junction bases unmatched: 2. The CDR3 has 14 residues. The CDR3 nucleotides read TGTGCCAGCAGCCAACTGGACAGGCAAGAGACCCAGTACTTC. As protein: CASSQLDRQETQYF. The variable domain in full, with the rest retrieved from reference TRBV14 and TRBJ2-5, is EAGVTQFPSHSVIEKGQTVTLRCDPISGHDNLYWYRRVMGKEIKFLLHFVKESKQDESGMPNNRFLAERTGGTYSTLKVQPAELEDSGVYFCASSQLDRQETQYFGPGTRLLVL.